The 27 T cell receptor beta chains in this list originate from one sample, sequenced in a study of beta chain features in type 1 diabetes. TCRB transcripts that were expressed got sequenced, as all of the isolated RNA had been reverse transcribed. Generated by immunoSEQ multiplex PCR, the TCRdb table keeps only in-frame clones and is missing some. In the table there are roughly 400,000 clones, 11% to 15% of which are singletons. Sample: naive CD4+ T cells from blood. The source is a man aged 25-45 years in good health.

This clone was seen a single time. The chain links TRBV15 to TRBJ1-2, with D maybe TRBD1 (5 bases). This CDR3 is 17 amino acids long. V was cut by 4 bases and J by 3 bases, with 21 bases left in between. CDR1 is LNHNV, CDR2 YYDKDF, per germline (reference sequence). In DNA form, the CDR3 reads TGTGCCACCAGCACCCGGGGAGGGCGGGGCCTAGACTATGGCTACACCTTC. Protein product: CATSTRGGRGLDYGYTF.

In this sample, this clone turned up a few times. The rearrangement joins TRBV2 to TRBJ2-5, with a tentative D call TRBD2 (6 bases). This CDR3 is built from 13 residues. Trimming took off 8 bases at V and 5 bases at J, with 15 bases between the two ends. Germline V gives CDR1 SNHLY, CDR2 FYNNEI. CDR3 in DNA: TGTGCCAGCGGGACTGCGAAGGAGGAGACCCAGTACTTC. Protein sequence: CASGTAKEETQYF.

The chain combines TRBV2 with TRBJ1-2; 7 bases map to TRBD1. This CDR3 has 14 amino acids. The V segment lost 3 bases and the J segment 8 bases; nucleotides outside the gene matches: 9. The V gene's germline CDR1 is SNHLY and CDR2 FYNNEI. The CDR3 spells CASSDLRDRRGYTF. The CDR3 bases are TGTGCCAGCAGTGACCTCCGGGACAGAAGAGGCTACACCTTC.

This clone was observed a few times. J is TRBJ2-7 and V is TRBV7-2; TRBD2 agrees at 10 bases. V gave up 5 bases and J gave up 2 bases; unmatched junction bases: 3. Germline CDR1 and CDR2: SGHTA and FQGNSA. This CDR3 region has 14 residues. This chain's CDR3 is CASSLLAGAYEQYV. In DNA, the CDR3 is TGTGCCAGCAGCCTTCTAGCGGGAGCCTACGAGCAGTACGTC.

A single count supports this clone. This chain connects TRBV4-1 to TRBJ2-7; 7 nucleotides line up with TRBD2. The ends lost 4 bases at V and 3 bases at J; junction bases unmatched: 15. The CDR3 loop spans 17 amino acids. Germline CDR1 reads MGHRA; CDR2 reads YSYEKL. The CDR3 bases are TGCGCCAGCAGCCTCCACCGGCTTGGGAGGGACCGCTACGAGCAGTACTTC. This gives the protein CASSLHRLGRDRYEQYF.

This clone was detected a few times. The gene calls are TRBV2 and TRBJ2-1, with 10 positions matching TRBD2. Germline V gives CDR1 SNHLY, CDR2 FYNNEI. V lost 10 bases and J lost 5; bases outside the gene matches: 8. The CDR3 spans 14 residues. The CDR3 sequence: CATCLGLADNEQFF. For the CDR3, the DNA is TGTGCCACCTGCTTAGGACTAGCGGACAATGAGCAGTTCTTC.

This sequence joins TRBV9 and TRBJ1-3; D unresolved. With 3 bases removed from V and 8 bases from J, the gap between germline ends came to 21 bases. The CDR3 extends over 16 amino acids. Germline V gene data show CDR1 as SGDLS and CDR2 as YYNGEE. The CDR3 sequence: CASSAPTTLSGDTIYF. CDR3 sequence (DNA): TGTGCCAGCAGCGCTCCGACTACCCTGAGCGGCGACACCATATATTTT.

CDR3 nucleotides: TGTGCCTGGAGTGTCTCGGGAACCAACATTCAGTACTTC. Its translation is CAWSVSGTNIQYF. The chain uses TRBV30 and TRBJ2-4; tentative D call: TRBD2 (5 bases). Germline V gene data show CDR1 as GTSNPN and CDR2 as SVGIG (reference sequence). The CDR3 consists of 13 residues. Deletions cut 0 bases from V and 7 bases from J, with 10 bases between.

Only a few counts were recorded for this clone. The chain joins TRBV2 to TRBJ2-2; unclear D gene. V gave up 9 bases and J gave up 1 base, with 15 bases separating them. The CDR3 covers 15 residues. Germline V lookup: CDR1 SNHLY, CDR2 FYNNEI. As DNA, the CDR3 is TGTGCCAGTCTTCAGACTCTCTGGAACACCGGGGAGCTGTTTTTT. It encodes CASLQTLWNTGELFF.

In its sample, this clone was seen a few times. The chain recombines TRBV7-2 with TRBJ1-2, with 8 positions matching TRBD1. This CDR3 comprises 15 residues. CDR1 and CDR2 from the germline V gene are SGHTA and FQGNSA. V shed 5 bases and J 4 bases; nucleotides not matched to a gene: 9. This CDR3 reads CASSPGQGGSYGYTF. The CDR3 coding sequence is TGTGCCAGCAGCCCTGGACAGGGTGGTAGCTATGGCTACACCTTC. Complete variable domain (other parts from reference TRBV7-2 and TRBJ1-2): GAGVSQSPSNKVTEKGKDVELRCDPISGHTALYWYRQSLGQGLEFLIYFQGNSAPDKSGLPSDRFSAERTGGSVSTLTIQRTQQEDSAVYLCASSPGQGGSYGYTFGSGTRLTVV.

The sample holds a few counts of this clone. The chain joins TRBV25-1 to TRBJ1-2; maybe TRBD1 (5 bases). The CDR3 is 15 residues long. Trimming removed 3 bases from V and 7 bases from J, with 18 bases in between. The germline V gene has CDR1 MGHDK and CDR2 SYGVNS. Here the CDR3 reads CASSDPPGLTTGYTF. CDR3 sequence (DNA): TGTGCCAGCAGTGATCCGCCGGGACTTACAACTGGCTACACCTTC.

V and J are TRBV2 and TRBJ2-6, with TRBD2 as a possible D gene (6 bases). The CDR3 has 14 residues. CDR1 and CDR2 (germline): SNHLY, FYNNEI. Trimming pared 6 bases from V and 1 base from J, leaving 7 bases between. The CDR3 spells CASRGTSGANVLTF. The CDR3 bases are TGTGCCAGCAGGGGGACTTCTGGGGCCAACGTCCTGACTTTC.

This clone was found a few times. CDR3: CASSPASYGDTQYF. The CDR3 region has the DNA TGTGCCAGCAGCCCTGCTAGCTACGGAGATACGCAGTATTTT. The genes are TRBV5-4 and TRBJ2-3, with D possibly TRBD2 on 5 matching bases. The CDR3 runs 14 residues. Trimming removed 4 bases at V and 5 bases at J, with 14 bases between. Germline lookup yields CDR1 SGHNT and CDR2 YYREEE (reference sequence).

V and J are TRBV20-1 and TRBJ2-5; D unresolved. The CDR3 runs to 10 residues. Germline lookup yields CDR1 DFQATT and CDR2 SNEGSKA (reference sequence). Trimming took off 3 bases at V and 5 bases at J, with 4 bases between the two ends. The CDR3 DNA is TGCAGTGCTAGTTTTGAGACCCAGTACTTC. Encoded protein: CSASFETQYF.

This sequence joins TRBV9 and TRBJ2-3; D not certain. The CDR3 extends over 13 amino acids. CDR1 is SGDLS and CDR2 is YYNGEE in the germline V gene. V lost 3 bases and J lost 2, with 7 bases in between. The CDR3 region has the DNA TGTGCCAGCAGCGAGGTCTACACAGATACGCAGTATTTT. The encoded protein is CASSEVYTDTQYF.

The chain employs TRBV7-3 and TRBJ2-3; D is uncertain. Trimming left V 5 bases short and J 9 bases short, with 12 bases between. The CDR3 length is 12 residues. Germline lookup yields CDR1 SGHTA and CDR2 FQGTGA. CDR3 region: CASSPSRATQYF. The CDR3 bases are TGTGCCAGCAGCCCTTCCCGGGCAACGCAGTATTTT.

This clone was seen a handful of times. This sequence joins TRBV11-1 and TRBJ2-1; D uncertain. The CDR3 runs to 12 residues. V lost 5 bases and J 12 bases, leaving 14 bases between the germline ends. From germline, CDR1 is SGHAT and CDR2 FQDESV (reference sequence). CDR3 in amino acids: CASSPTDPRQFF. Written as DNA, the CDR3 is TGTGCCAGCAGCCCGACGGATCCCCGGCAGTTCTTC.

The CDR3 spells CASSQDLVLDNTGELFF. CDR3 DNA sequence: TGTGCCAGCAGCCAAGATCTTGTTTTAGATAACACCGGGGAGCTGTTTTTT. The V and J genes are TRBV4-2 and TRBJ2-2; D uncertain. V lost 0 bases, J lost 2 bases, and 13 bases lay in between. The CDR3 totals 17 residues. Germline CDR1 and CDR2: LGHNA and YNFKEQ.

This clone was counted only a few times. The chain joins TRBV7-9 to TRBJ2-1, with 10 positions matching TRBD2. This CDR3 is built from 17 residues. Germline V gene sequence: CDR1 SEHNR, CDR2 FQNEAQ (reference sequence). V lost 4 bases to trimming and J lost 3 bases; unmatched junction nucleotides: 9. The CDR3 DNA follows: TGTGCCAGCAGCTCCACACTTACTAGCGGGATCTACAATGAGCAGTTCTTC. Translated, it gives CASSSTLTSGIYNEQFF.

The chain joins TRBV4-3 to TRBJ2-7, with D maybe TRBD2 (6 bases). The V end lost 3 bases, the J end lost 0 bases, and 15 bases lay between the germline ends. There are 16 residues in the CDR3. The germline CDR1 and CDR2 sequences are LGHNA and YSLEER. CDR3 residues: CASSQAGTGDSYEQYV. In DNA form, the CDR3 reads TGCGCCAGCAGCCAGGCGGGGACTGGAGACTCCTACGAGCAGTACGTC.

The chain couples TRBV11-2 to TRBJ2-7; D possibly matches TRBD1 or TRBD2 (5 bases each). This CDR3 contains 14 residues. Looked up from germline, CDR1 is SGHAT and CDR2 is FQNNGV. Trimming removed 5 bases from V and 5 bases from J, with 16 bases in between. In nucleotides, the CDR3 is TGTGCCAGCAGCGGTATCCGGGACCCTCACGAGCAGTACTTC. This sequence encodes CASSGIRDPHEQYF.

The chain is built from TRBV30 and TRBJ1-5; a weak D match, TRBD1 (6 bases). The ends were cut back, 1 base at V and 6 bases at J, with 22 bases in the middle. This CDR3 contains 17 residues. Germline values: CDR1 GTSNPN, CDR2 SVGIG (reference sequence). CDR3 coding DNA: TGTGCCTGGAGTGCTGGGTCGACGGGAGGGGGATCTCAGCCCCAGCATTTT. It codes for CAWSAGSTGGGSQPQHF.

The rearrangement uses TRBV18 and TRBJ2-1; D may be TRBD1 or TRBD2 (5 bases each). Trimming took 0 bases from V and 7 from J, leaving 16 bases between them. Germline V gene sequence: CDR1 KGHSH, CDR2 LQKENI. This CDR3 spans 16 amino acids. This CDR3 reads CASSPPVGSRGNEQFF. The CDR3 DNA reads TGTGCCAGCTCACCACCGGTGGGATCGAGGGGTAATGAGCAGTTCTTC. The whole variable domain, filled in from reference TRBV18 and TRBJ2-1, reads NAGVMQNPRHLVRRRGQEARLRCSPMKGHSHVYWYRQLPEEGLKFMVYLQKENIIDESGMPKERFSAEFPKEGPSILRIQQVVRGDSAAYFCASSPPVGSRGNEQFFGPGTRLTVL.

V and J are TRBV7-2 and TRBJ1-5, with TRBD1 as a possible D gene (6 bases). The CDR3 consists of 15 residues. Trimming took 3 bases from V and 6 from J, leaving 15 bases between them. Germline CDR1 SGHTA, CDR2 FQGNSA. The DNA of the CDR3 is TGTGCCAGCAGCTTGGTTAGTGGGGGCAGTCAGCCCCAGCATTTT. It is translated as CASSLVSGGSQPQHF.

The chain is built from TRBV2 and TRBJ2-2, with 11 bases aligning to TRBD1. Germline CDR1 SNHLY, CDR2 FYNNEI. Unmatched junction bases numbered 4, after V lost 8 bases and J lost 5 bases. CDR3 size: 14 residues. The DNA for the CDR3 is TGTGCCAGCTCTGGGACAGGGGGTACCGGGGAGCTGTTTTTT. Its translation is CASSGTGGTGELFF.

This clone was observed a few times. The rearrangement uses TRBV18 and TRBJ1-2; the D is unclear. CDR1 KGHSH and CDR2 LQKENI come from the germline V gene. V was cut by 3 bases and J by 5 bases, with 7 bases left in between. The CDR3 has 12 amino acids. Written as DNA, the CDR3 is TGTGCCAGCTCACCCGGACCGTATGGCTACACCTTC. Translating gives CASSPGPYGYTF. Full variable domain (outside the CDR3, taken from reference TRBV18 and TRBJ1-2): NAGVMQNPRHLVRRRGQEARLRCSPMKGHSHVYWYRQLPEEGLKFMVYLQKENIIDESGMPKERFSAEFPKEGPSILRIQQVVRGDSAAYFCASSPGPYGYTFGSGTRLTVV.

Concerning this clone itself: Other nucleotide sequences from this sample produce the same CDR3. The chain uses TRBV5-4 and TRBJ2-5, with D tentatively TRBD1 (6 bases). V was trimmed by 0 bases and J by 1 base, leaving 7 bases between them. This CDR3 region has 14 residues. Germline V CDR1 and CDR2: SGHNT, YYREEE (reference sequence). In nucleotides, the CDR3 is TGTGCCAGCAGCTTGGTGGGGGCCCAAGAGACCCAGTACTTC. It encodes CASSLVGAQETQYF.